The 30 T cell receptor beta chains below all came from one sample that was sequenced in a study of beta chain features in type 1 diabetes. Every isolated RNA sample was fully reverse transcribed, so sequencing captured expressed TCRB transcripts. Using immunoSEQ multiplex PCR, the repertoire was profiled, and TCRdb retains in-frame clones only, with some absent. The table includes roughly 400,000 clones, about 14% detected once. Input material: naive CD4+ T cells from blood. These receptors were taken from a woman aged 18-29 years in good health.

In its sample, this clone was seen a few times. This sequence joins TRBV27 and TRBJ2-7; 7 bases map to TRBD1. The CDR3 is 14 residues long. Looked up from germline, CDR1 is MNHEY and CDR2 is SMNVEV (reference sequence). Trimming took 4 bases from V and 6 from J; bases not matched to a gene: 9. The CDR3, as DNA: TGTGCCAGCAGTTCATGGACAGGTCCGGGCGAGCAGTACTTC. Its protein is CASSSWTGPGEQYF.

This clone was seen a few times. The chain is built from TRBV5-1 and TRBJ2-2; 7 positions agree with TRBD1. Germline V gene lookup returns CDR1 SGHRS and CDR2 YFSETQ. J was trimmed by 7 bases and V by 3 bases; bases with no gene match: 12. The CDR3 sequence is 16 residues long. This chain's CDR3 is CASSSGGYYGSGELFF. CDR3 DNA sequence: TGCGCCAGCAGCTCAGGGGGTTATTACGGAAGCGGGGAGCTGTTTTTT.

This sequence joins TRBV28 and TRBJ1-1; D call uncertain. CDR1 and CDR2 (germline): MDHEN, SYDVKM. The germline V and J ends were trimmed by 3 bases and 6 bases, with 17 bases remaining between them. The CDR3 has 15 residues. The CDR3 sequence: CASSFVVSGRSEAFF. CDR3 sequence (DNA): TGTGCCAGCAGTTTCGTAGTGTCAGGAAGATCTGAAGCTTTCTTT.

This clone came up a few times. The chain carries TRBV25-1 and TRBJ2-2; unclear D gene. The CDR3 runs 15 residues. The germline V gene has CDR1 MGHDK and CDR2 SYGVNS. The germline V and J ends were trimmed by 2 bases and 4 bases, with 11 bases remaining between them. The CDR3 bases are TGTGCCAGCAGTGAAGTTTTAGGAGCCACCGGGGAGCTGTTTTTT. This encodes CASSEVLGATGELFF. The complete variable domain, with remaining parts taken from reference TRBV25-1 and TRBJ2-2, reads EADIYQTPRYLVIGTGKKITLECSQTMGHDKMYWYQQDPGMELHLIHYSYGVNSTEKGDLSSESTVSRIRTEHFPLTLESARPSHTSQYLCASSEVLGATGELFFGEGSRLTVL.

The chain couples TRBV6-5 to TRBJ2-5; 7 bases map to TRBD2. Gene TRBJ2-7 matches the end of the DNA better, so the J call may be wrong. This CDR3 comprises 15 residues. Germline CDR1 is MNHEY and CDR2 is SVGAGI. CDR3 DNA: TGTGCCAGCAGTTACTCGGGCGGGAGCTCCTACGAGCAGTACTTC. Encoded protein: CASSYSGGSSYEQYF.

This clone has only a few counts. The chain carries TRBV10-3 and TRBJ1-2, with D perhaps TRBD1 (5 bases). V shed 0 bases and J shed 4 bases, with 9 bases lying between them. The germline gives CDR1 ENHRY, CDR2 SYGVKD. The CDR3 covers 14 residues. CDR3 sequence reads: CAISESGEGYGYTF. CDR3 bases: TGTGCCATCAGTGAGTCGGGGGAGGGCTATGGCTACACCTTC.

V and J are TRBV29-1 and TRBJ2-1; D is undetermined. Germline V lookup: CDR1 SQVTM, CDR2 ANQGSEA. Trimming removed 4 bases at V and 5 bases at J, with 12 bases between. The CDR3 contains 13 residues. The CDR3 DNA reads TGCAGCGTTGGCCCCTATACTAACAATGAGCAGTTCTTC. It codes for CSVGPYTNNEQFF.

The chain links TRBV7-9 to TRBJ1-1, with a tentative D call TRBD1 (5 bases). The V gene lost 1 base and the J gene lost 3 bases, with 9 bases spanning the gap. The V gene's germline CDR1 is SEHNR and CDR2 FQNEAQ (reference sequence). The CDR3 has 14 amino acids. The CDR3 DNA is TGTGCCAGCAGCTTAGGATGGGGGGACACTGAAGCTTTCTTT. Its protein product is CASSLGWGDTEAFF.

This clone has just a few counts. The rearrangement links TRBV4-1 to TRBJ2-2, with 7 bases lining up with TRBD2. The germline V gene encodes CDR1 MGHRA and CDR2 YSYEKL. The CDR3 runs 19 residues. V shed 3 bases, J shed 6 bases, and the junction held 19 bases outside the gene matches. The CDR3 region is CASSQWGSGLAEAPGELFF. Here the CDR3 DNA reads TGCGCCAGCAGCCAGTGGGGATCAGGTCTAGCGGAGGCGCCCGGGGAGCTGTTTTTT.

V is TRBV7-6 and J is TRBJ2-6, with 7 nucleotides matching TRBD1. This CDR3 contains 16 residues. The junction had 4 bases not matched to a gene; V was cut back by 5 bases and J by 0 bases. Germline V gene data show CDR1 as SGHVS and CDR2 as FNYEAQ. The CDR3 spells CASSPGQSSGANVLTF. DNA for the CDR3: TGTGCCAGCAGCCCGGGACAGAGCTCTGGGGCCAACGTCCTGACTTTC. Supplemented by reference TRBV7-6 and TRBJ2-6, the full variable domain reads GAGVSQSPRYKVTKRGQDVALRCDPISGHVSLYWYRQALGQGPEFLTYFNYEAQQDKSGLPNDRFSAERPEGSISTLTIQRTEQRDSAMYRCASSPGQSSGANVLTFGAGSRLTVL.

The sample holds a few counts of this clone. The rearrangement uses TRBV5-4 and TRBJ2-3, with TRBD2 matching over 11 bases. This CDR3 contains 15 residues. V trimming: 4 bases; J trimming: 1 base; junction bases outside the gene matches: 2. Germline V gene lookup returns CDR1 SGHNT and CDR2 YYREEE (reference sequence). The CDR3 loop is CASSRGLAGTDTQYF. In nucleotides, the CDR3 is TGTGCCAGCAGCCGGGGACTAGCGGGCACAGATACGCAGTATTTT.

In its sample, this clone was seen a few times. J is TRBJ2-1 and V is TRBV5-4; TRBD2 matches 7 bases. Germline V gene sequence: CDR1 SGHNT, CDR2 YYREEE (reference sequence). J lost 6 bases, V lost 2 bases, and 11 bases had no gene match. The CDR3 is 16 residues long. The CDR3 region is CASSFGGERSGNEQFF. The CDR3 nucleotides are TGTGCCAGCAGCTTTGGGGGGGAGAGGTCGGGCAATGAGCAGTTCTTC.

This clone has more than one count but fewer than ten. J is TRBJ2-7 and V is TRBV10-3; no firm D call. Germline V CDR1 and CDR2: ENHRY, SYGVKD. The length of the CDR3 is 15 residues. V lost 3 bases, J lost 0 bases, and 12 bases lay in between. CDR3 sequence (DNA): TGTGCCATCAGTGAAGTCTCAAGGAGCTCCTACGAGCAGTACTTC. Translation gives CAISEVSRSSYEQYF.

This clone has only a few counts. The chain links TRBV10-3 to TRBJ2-1, with D possibly TRBD2 on 6 matching bases. Trimming left V 3 bases short and J 7 bases short, with 10 bases between. The CDR3 is 13 amino acids. Germline V gene lookup returns CDR1 ENHRY and CDR2 SYGVKD. The DNA for the CDR3 is TGTGCCATCAGTGAAGGAGGGAAAAATGAGCAGTTCTTC. Its translation: CAISEGGKNEQFF.

The J gene is TRBJ2-3, the V gene TRBV11-2; the D is unclear. Trimming cost V 2 bases and J 2 bases, with 14 bases left between them. Germline lookup yields CDR1 SGHAT and CDR2 FQNNGV. CDR3 size: 16 residues. The CDR3 sequence is CASSLNPLGVTDTQYF. CDR3 coding DNA: TGTGCCAGCAGCTTAAATCCCCTAGGAGTCACAGATACGCAGTATTTT. Full variable domain (rest looked up from reference TRBV11-2 and TRBJ2-3): EAGVAQSPRYKIIEKRQSVAFWCNPISGHATLYWYQQILGQGPKLLIQFQNNGVVDDSQLPKDRFSAERLKGVDSTLKIQPAKLEDSAVYLCASSLNPLGVTDTQYFGPGTRLTVL.

This clone was counted between two and nine times. This sequence joins TRBV9 and TRBJ2-7, with TRBD2 matching over 14 bases. CDR3 size: 17 residues. After removal of 3 bases from V and 2 bases from J, the junction contained 7 bases not matched to a gene. Germline-derived CDR1 and CDR2 are SGDLS and YYNGEE. The CDR3 DNA reads as TGTGCCAGCAGCGCGGGGACTAGCGGGAGTACGGCCTACGAGCAGTACTTC. Its translation: CASSAGTSGSTAYEQYF.

V gene TRBV15 combines with J gene TRBJ2-7; maybe TRBD2 (6 bases). Deletions cut 1 base from V and 6 bases from J, with 7 bases between. The CDR3 spans 12 residues. Germline loops: CDR1 LNHNV, CDR2 YYDKDF (reference sequence). The CDR3 loop is CATSRAGGEQYF. The CDR3 DNA reads as TGTGCCACCAGCAGAGCCGGGGGCGAGCAGTACTTC.

This clone was seen a handful of times. The gene calls are TRBV28 and TRBJ1-2, with D unclear. The V end lost 3 bases, the J end lost 4 bases, and 9 bases lay between the germline ends. Germline CDR1 is MDHEN and CDR2 is SYDVKM. The CDR3 loop spans 13 amino acids. As DNA, the CDR3 is TGTGCCAGCAGTTTTGGAGGGATCTATGGCTACACCTTC. Its translation: CASSFGGIYGYTF.

About this clone itself: Relative to the germline gene, one junction end is altered; a read error may explain this. CDR3 nucleotides: TGTGCTAGCAGCTTGTCCGGGTCTAATGAAAAACTGTTTTTT. Its protein is CASSLSGSNEKLFF. The J gene is TRBJ1-4, the V gene TRBV7-7; D uncertain. Germline loops: CDR1 SSHAT, CDR2 FNYEAQ (reference sequence). CDR3 length: 14 amino acids.

This clone occurred a few times. The V and J genes are TRBV30 and TRBJ2-3; perhaps TRBD2 as D (6 bases). Germline V gene lookup returns CDR1 GTSNPN and CDR2 SVGIG (reference sequence). V lost 2 bases, J lost 0 bases, and 12 bases lay in between. CDR3 size: 15 residues. Here the CDR3 DNA reads TGTGCCTGGAGTATCGGGAGATCTAGCACAGATACGCAGTATTTT. Its translation: CAWSIGRSSTDTQYF.

V gene TRBV7-9 combines with J gene TRBJ2-7; 7 bases align to TRBD1. The CDR3 runs 13 residues. From germline, CDR1 is SEHNR and CDR2 FQNEAQ (reference sequence). The V gene end was trimmed by 4 bases and the J gene end by 1 base; junction bases not matched to a gene: 1. The CDR3 here is CASSSTGSYEQYF. The CDR3 DNA is TGTGCCAGCAGCTCGACAGGGTCCTACGAGCAGTACTTC.

This clone has more than one count but fewer than ten. The V and J genes are TRBV5-1 and TRBJ1-5, with unresolved D. This CDR3 is built from 14 residues. Germline V CDR1 and CDR2: SGHRS, YFSETQ. V was pared by 1 base and J by 0 bases, with 5 bases between. The CDR3 coding sequence is TGCGCCAGCAGCTTGAGCTATAGCAATCAGCCCCAGCATTTT. Its translation is CASSLSYSNQPQHF.

For the CDR3, the DNA is TGTGCCTGGAGGAAAGAGGAGTACACTGAAGCTTTCTTT. The encoded protein is CAWRKEEYTEAFF. This chain links TRBV30 with TRBJ1-1; no clear D. Per the germline V gene, CDR1 is GTSNPN and CDR2 is SVGIG (reference sequence). V gave up 3 bases and J gave up 3 bases, with 11 bases separating them. This CDR3 spans 13 amino acids.

This clone was counted a few times. This chain links TRBV7-8 with TRBJ2-2; 11 nucleotides align to TRBD2. This CDR3 has 16 amino acids. Losses at the gene ends were 5 bases for V and 1 base for J; bases not matched to a gene: 3. Germline V gene lookup returns CDR1 SGHVS and CDR2 FQNEAQ. The CDR3 loop reads CASSRGLAGNTGELFF. CDR3 sequence (DNA): TGTGCCAGCAGCCGCGGACTAGCGGGGAACACCGGGGAGCTGTTTTTT.

Only a few counts were recorded for this clone. Other DNA sequences in the same sample also yield this CDR3. The V and J genes are TRBV10-3 and TRBJ1-1; TRBD1 matches 7 bases. Germline V CDR1 and CDR2: ENHRY, SYGVKD. The CDR3 covers 13 residues. The junction had 3 bases not matched to a gene; V was cut back by 6 bases and J by 2 bases. This CDR3 is CAIRGTVNTEAFF. In DNA form, the CDR3 reads TGTGCCATCAGAGGGACAGTCAACACTGAAGCTTTCTTT.

This clone was seen a few times. The J gene is TRBJ2-1, the V gene TRBV5-6; possibly TRBD1 for D (6 bases). The length of the CDR3 is 15 residues. CDR1 and CDR2 (germline): SGHDT, YYEEEE. Trimming cost V 4 bases and J 9 bases, with 20 bases left between them. Here the CDR3 DNA reads TGTGCCAGCAGCGCCCCAACGGGCAGGGGACGTGAGCAGTTCTTC. This codes for CASSAPTGRGREQFF.

This sequence joins TRBV29-1 and TRBJ2-3; weak D call: TRBD2 (6 bases). Germline values: CDR1 SQVTM, CDR2 ANQGSEA. The CDR3 has 15 residues. Between the trimmed V and J ends, which lost 6 bases and 1 base, there was a span of 17 bases. CDR3 sequence (DNA): TGCAGCGTGGAGCTAAACGGGGGACGCACAGATACGCAGTATTTT. Its protein product is CSVELNGGRTDTQYF.

The chain joins TRBV4-2 to TRBJ2-7; D not certain. The CDR3 contains 14 residues. The V end was cut by 2 bases, the J end by 1 base, with 9 bases between. Germline V lookup: CDR1 LGHNA, CDR2 YNFKEQ. The CDR3 nucleotides read TGTGCCAGCAGCCAACTCTTCGGGTCCTACGAGCAGTACTTC. Translated: CASSQLFGSYEQYF.

This clone was picked up a small number of times. Mismatch with germline at one junction end may stem from a read error. The J gene is TRBJ2-1, the V gene TRBV2; D is perhaps TRBD1 (6 bases). This CDR3 has 15 amino acids. From germline, CDR1 is SNHLY and CDR2 FYNNEI. CDR3 sequence reads: CASTQRGGYYDEQFF. For the CDR3, the DNA is TGTGCCAGCACTCAAAGAGGGGGATACTACGATGAGCAGTTCTTC.

This clone was detected a few times. This chain connects TRBV7-9 to TRBJ1-2; D may be TRBD1 (6 bases). The CDR3 covers 14 residues. Per the germline V gene, CDR1 is SEHNR and CDR2 is FQNEAQ (reference sequence). Trimming removed 4 bases from V and 2 bases from J, with 11 bases in between. This chain's CDR3 is CASSSATGNYGYTF. CDR3 DNA sequence: TGTGCCAGCAGCTCAGCTACAGGGAACTATGGCTACACCTTC.